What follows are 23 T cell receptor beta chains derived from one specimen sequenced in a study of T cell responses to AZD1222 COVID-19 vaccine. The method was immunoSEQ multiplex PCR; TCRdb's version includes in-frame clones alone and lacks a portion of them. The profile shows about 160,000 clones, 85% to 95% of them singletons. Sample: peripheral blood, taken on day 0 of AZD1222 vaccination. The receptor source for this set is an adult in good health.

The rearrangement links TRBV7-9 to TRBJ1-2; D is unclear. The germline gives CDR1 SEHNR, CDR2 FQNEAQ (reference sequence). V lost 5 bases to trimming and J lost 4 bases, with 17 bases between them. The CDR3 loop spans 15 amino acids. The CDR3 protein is CASSGDSDGVYGYTF. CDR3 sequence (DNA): TGTGCCAGCAGCGGAGATTCGGACGGAGTCTATGGCTACACCTTC.

DNA of the CDR3: TGCGCCAGCAGTCCGCCACCCGGGACAGGGGGTCGCAAAGATCAGCCCCAGCATTTT. It translates to CASSPPPGTGGRKDQPQHF. The chain uses TRBV23-1 and TRBJ1-5; 11 bases match TRBD1. TRBV23-1 is assigned to the ORF class and has an uncertain function. V was pared by 4 bases and J by 5 bases, with 16 bases of the junction left unmatched. The length of the CDR3 is 19 residues.

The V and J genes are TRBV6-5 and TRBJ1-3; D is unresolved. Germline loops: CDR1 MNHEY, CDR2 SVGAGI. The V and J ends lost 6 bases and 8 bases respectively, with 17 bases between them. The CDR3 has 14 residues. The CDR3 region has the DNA TGTGCCAGCAGCGACCGGGATCCAAGAGACACCATATATTTT. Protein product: CASSDRDPRDTIYF.

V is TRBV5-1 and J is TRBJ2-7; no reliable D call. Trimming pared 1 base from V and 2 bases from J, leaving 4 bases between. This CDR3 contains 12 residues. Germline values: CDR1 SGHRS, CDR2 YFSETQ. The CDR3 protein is CASSLNAYEQYF. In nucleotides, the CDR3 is TGCGCCAGCAGCTTGAACGCCTACGAGCAGTACTTC.

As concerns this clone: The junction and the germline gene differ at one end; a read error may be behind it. CDR3 nucleotides: TGTGCCAGCAGTCAAGGTCCTCCTAGGGTCGGGGAGCTGTTTTTT. It is translated as CASSQGPPRVGELFF. The chain carries TRBV3-1 (or the pseudogene TRBV3-2) and TRBJ2-2; D is unclear. Per the germline V gene, CDR1 is LGHDT and CDR2 is YNNKEL (reference sequence). The CDR3 extends over 15 amino acids.

The CDR3 region has the DNA TGTGCCAGCAGCCGCTCCTCACAAGAGACCCAGTACTTC. It codes for CASSRSSQETQYF. V and J are TRBV7-3 and TRBJ2-5, with D unresolved. V lost 5 bases to trimming and J lost 2 bases, with 9 bases between them. Germline V CDR1 and CDR2: SGHTA, FQGTGA. CDR3 length equals 13 residues. Combining the CDR3 with reference TRBV7-3 and TRBJ2-5 gives the whole variable domain GAGVSQTPSNKVTEKGKYVELRCDPISGHTALYWYRQSLGQGPEFLIYFQGTGAADDSGLPNDRFFAVRPEGSVSTLKIQRTERGDSAVYLCASSRSSQETQYFGPGTRLLVL.

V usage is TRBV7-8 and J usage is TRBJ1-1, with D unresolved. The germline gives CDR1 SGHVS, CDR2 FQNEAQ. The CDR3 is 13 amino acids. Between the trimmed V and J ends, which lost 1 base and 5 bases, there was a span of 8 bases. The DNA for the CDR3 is TGTGCCAGCAGCTTAGGTACGGAAACTGAAGCTTTCTTT. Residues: CASSLGTETEAFF.

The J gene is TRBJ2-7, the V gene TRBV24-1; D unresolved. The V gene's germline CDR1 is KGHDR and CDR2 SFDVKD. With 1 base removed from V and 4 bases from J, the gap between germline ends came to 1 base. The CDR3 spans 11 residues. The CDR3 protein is CATSDFYEQYF. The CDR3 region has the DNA TGTGCCACCAGTGATTTTTACGAGCAGTACTTC.

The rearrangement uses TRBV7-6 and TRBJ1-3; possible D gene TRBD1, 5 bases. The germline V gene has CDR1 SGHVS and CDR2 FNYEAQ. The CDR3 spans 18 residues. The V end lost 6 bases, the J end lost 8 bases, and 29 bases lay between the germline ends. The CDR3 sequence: CASSSGGGWFTPEDTIYF. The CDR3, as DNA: TGTGCCAGCAGTTCCGGCGGGGGTTGGTTTACCCCTGAGGACACCATATATTTT. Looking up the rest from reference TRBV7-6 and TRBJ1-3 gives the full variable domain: GAGVSQSPRYKVTKRGQDVALRCDPISGHVSLYWYRQALGQGPEFLTYFNYEAQQDKSGLPNDRFSAERPEGSISTLTIQRTEQRDSAMYRCASSSGGGWFTPEDTIYFGEGSWLTVV.

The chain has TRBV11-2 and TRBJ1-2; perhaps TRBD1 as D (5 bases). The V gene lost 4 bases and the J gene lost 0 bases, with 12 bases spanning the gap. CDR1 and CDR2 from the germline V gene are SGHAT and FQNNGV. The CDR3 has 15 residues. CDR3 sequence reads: CASSSGPASNYGYTF. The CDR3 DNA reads TGTGCCAGCAGCTCGGGACCGGCTTCTAACTATGGCTACACCTTC.

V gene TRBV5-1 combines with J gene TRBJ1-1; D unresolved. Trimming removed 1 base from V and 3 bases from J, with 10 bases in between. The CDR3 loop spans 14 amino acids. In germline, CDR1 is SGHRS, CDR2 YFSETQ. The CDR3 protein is CASSLNTRDTEAFF. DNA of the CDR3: TGCGCCAGCAGCTTGAACACCCGGGACACTGAAGCTTTCTTT.

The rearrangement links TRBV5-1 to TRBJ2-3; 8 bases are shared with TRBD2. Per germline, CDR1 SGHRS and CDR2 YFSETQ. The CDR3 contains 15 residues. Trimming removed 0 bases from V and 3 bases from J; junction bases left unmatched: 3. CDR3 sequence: CASSLGLAQTDTQYF. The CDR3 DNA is TGCGCCAGCAGCTTGGGACTAGCGCAAACAGATACGCAGTATTTT.

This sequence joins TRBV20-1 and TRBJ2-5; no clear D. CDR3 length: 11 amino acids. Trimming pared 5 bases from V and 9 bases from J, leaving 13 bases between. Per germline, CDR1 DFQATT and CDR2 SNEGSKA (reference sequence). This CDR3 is CSAADPNSQYF. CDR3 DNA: TGCAGTGCTGCCGACCCTAACTCCCAGTACTTC.

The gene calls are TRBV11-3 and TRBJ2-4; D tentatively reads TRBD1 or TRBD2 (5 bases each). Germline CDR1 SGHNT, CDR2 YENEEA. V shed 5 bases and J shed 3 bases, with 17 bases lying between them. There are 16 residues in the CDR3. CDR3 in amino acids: CASSGAGSWGKNIQYF. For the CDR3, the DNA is TGTGCCAGCAGCGGGGCAGGGAGTTGGGGCAAAAACATTCAGTACTTC.

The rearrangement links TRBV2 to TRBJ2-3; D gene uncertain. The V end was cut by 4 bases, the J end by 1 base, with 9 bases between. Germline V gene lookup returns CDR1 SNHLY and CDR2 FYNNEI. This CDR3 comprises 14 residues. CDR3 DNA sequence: TGTGCCAGCAGTGCCGTCCAGGGCACAGATACGCAGTATTTT. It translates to CASSAVQGTDTQYF.

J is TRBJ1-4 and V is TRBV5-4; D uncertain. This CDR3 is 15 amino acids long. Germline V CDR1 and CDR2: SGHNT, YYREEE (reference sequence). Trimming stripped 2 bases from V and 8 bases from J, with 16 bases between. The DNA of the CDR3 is TGTGCCAGCAGCTTCTCATCGAACCCCGAAGAAAAACTGTTTTTT. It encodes CASSFSSNPEEKLFF. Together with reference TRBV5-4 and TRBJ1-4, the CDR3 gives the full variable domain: ETGVTQSPTHLIKTRGQQVTLRCSSQSGHNTVSWYQQALGQGPQFIFQYYREEENGRGNFPPRFSGLQFPNYSSELNVNALELDDSALYLCASSFSSNPEEKLFFGSGTQLSVL.

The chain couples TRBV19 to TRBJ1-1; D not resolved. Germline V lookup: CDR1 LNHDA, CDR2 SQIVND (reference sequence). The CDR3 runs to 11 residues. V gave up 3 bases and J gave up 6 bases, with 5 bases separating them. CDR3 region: CASSMKPEAFF. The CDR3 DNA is TGTGCCAGTAGTATGAAACCTGAAGCTTTCTTT.

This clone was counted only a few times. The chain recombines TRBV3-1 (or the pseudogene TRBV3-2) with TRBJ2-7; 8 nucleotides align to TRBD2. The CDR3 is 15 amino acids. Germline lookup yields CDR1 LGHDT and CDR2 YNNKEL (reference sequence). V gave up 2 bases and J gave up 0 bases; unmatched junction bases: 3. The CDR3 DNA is TGTGCCAGCAGCCAAATAGCGGGGCCCTCCTACGAGCAGTACTTC. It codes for CASSQIAGPSYEQYF.

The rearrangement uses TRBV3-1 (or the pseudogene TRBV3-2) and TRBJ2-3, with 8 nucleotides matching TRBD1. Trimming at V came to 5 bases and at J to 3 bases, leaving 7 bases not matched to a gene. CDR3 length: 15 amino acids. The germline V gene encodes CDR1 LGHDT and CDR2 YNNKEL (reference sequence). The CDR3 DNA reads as TGTGCCAGCAGCTTCTTAGACAGGGGAACAGATACGCAGTATTTT. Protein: CASSFLDRGTDTQYF.

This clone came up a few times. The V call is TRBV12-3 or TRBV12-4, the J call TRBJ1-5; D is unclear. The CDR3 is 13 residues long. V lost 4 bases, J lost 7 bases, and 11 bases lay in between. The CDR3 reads CASSSNSGQPQHF. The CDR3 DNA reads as TGTGCCAGCAGTTCTAATAGTGGACAGCCCCAGCATTTT.

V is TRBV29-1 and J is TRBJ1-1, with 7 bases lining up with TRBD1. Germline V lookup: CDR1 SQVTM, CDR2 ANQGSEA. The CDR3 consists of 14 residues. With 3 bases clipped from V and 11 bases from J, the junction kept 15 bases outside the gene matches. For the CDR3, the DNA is TGCAGCGTTGATTCCAGGGGGTCGGAAATATCGGCTTTCTTT. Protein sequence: CSVDSRGSEISAFF.

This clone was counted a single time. The CDR3 region has the DNA TGTGCCAGCAGTTACGTTGGGGGATCGGACAATGAGCAGTTCTTC. Its protein product is CASSYVGGSDNEQFF. The V gene is TRBV6-2 or TRBV6-3, the J gene TRBJ2-1; D may be TRBD1 or TRBD2 (5 bases each). With 2 bases removed from V and 5 bases from J, the gap between germline ends came to 13 bases. The CDR3 has 15 residues. The V gene's germline CDR1 is MNHEY and CDR2 SVGEGT.

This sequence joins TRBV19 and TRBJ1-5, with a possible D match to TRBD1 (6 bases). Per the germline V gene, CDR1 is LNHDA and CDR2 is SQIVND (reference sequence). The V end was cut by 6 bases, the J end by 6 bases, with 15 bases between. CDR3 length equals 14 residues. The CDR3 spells CASSPGGGFQPQHF. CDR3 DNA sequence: TGTGCCAGTAGCCCGGGGGGGGGCTTTCAGCCCCAGCATTTT.